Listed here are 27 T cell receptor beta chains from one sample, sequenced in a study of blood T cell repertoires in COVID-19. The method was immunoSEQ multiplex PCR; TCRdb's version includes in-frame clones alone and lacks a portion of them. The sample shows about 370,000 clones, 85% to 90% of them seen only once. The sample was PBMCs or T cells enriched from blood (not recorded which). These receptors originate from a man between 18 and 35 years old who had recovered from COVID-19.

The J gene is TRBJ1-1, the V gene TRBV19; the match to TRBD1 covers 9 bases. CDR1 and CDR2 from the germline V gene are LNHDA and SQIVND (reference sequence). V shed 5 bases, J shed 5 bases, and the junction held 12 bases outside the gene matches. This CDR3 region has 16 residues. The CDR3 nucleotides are TGTGCCAGTAGTGCCCCCCACAGGGGGCGGAGGACTGAAGCTTTCTTT. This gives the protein CASSAPHRGRRTEAFF.

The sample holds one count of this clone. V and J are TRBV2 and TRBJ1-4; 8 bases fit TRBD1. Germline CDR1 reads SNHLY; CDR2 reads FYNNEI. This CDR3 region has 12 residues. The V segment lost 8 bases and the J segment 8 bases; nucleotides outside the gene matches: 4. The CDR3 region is CASRWTGEKLFF. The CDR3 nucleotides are TGTGCCAGCCGATGGACAGGGGAAAAACTGTTTTTT.

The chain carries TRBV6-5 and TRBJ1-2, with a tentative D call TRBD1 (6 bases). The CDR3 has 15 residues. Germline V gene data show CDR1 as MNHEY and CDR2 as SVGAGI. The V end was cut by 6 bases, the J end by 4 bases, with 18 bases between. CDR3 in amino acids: CASRVTGSYTYGYTF. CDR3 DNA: TGTGCCAGCAGAGTAACAGGGAGCTATACCTATGGCTACACCTTC.

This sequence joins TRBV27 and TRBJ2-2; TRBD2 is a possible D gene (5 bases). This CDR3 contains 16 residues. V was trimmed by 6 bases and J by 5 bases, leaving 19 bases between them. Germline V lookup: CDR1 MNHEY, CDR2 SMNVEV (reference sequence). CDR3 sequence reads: CASSNLGVGWTGELFF. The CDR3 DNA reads TGTGCCAGCAGCAACCTGGGAGTGGGTTGGACCGGGGAGCTGTTTTTT.

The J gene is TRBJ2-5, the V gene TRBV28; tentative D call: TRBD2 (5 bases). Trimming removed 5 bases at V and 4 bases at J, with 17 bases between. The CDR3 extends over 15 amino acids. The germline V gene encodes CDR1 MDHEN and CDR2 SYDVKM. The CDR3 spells CASSPGRVRGETQYF. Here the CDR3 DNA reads TGTGCCAGCAGTCCCGGACGGGTCCGGGGAGAGACCCAGTACTTC. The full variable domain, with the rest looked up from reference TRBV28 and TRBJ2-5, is DVKVTQSSRYLVKRTGEKVFLECVQDMDHENMFWYRQDPGLGLRLIYFSYDVKMKEKGDIPEGYSVSREKKERFSLILESASTNQTSMYLCASSPGRVRGETQYFGPGTRLLVL.

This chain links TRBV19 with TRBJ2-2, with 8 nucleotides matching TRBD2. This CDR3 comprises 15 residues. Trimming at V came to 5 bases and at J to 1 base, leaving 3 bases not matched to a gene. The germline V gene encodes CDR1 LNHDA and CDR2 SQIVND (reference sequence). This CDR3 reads CASSWTSRNTGELFF. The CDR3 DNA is TGTGCCAGTAGTTGGACTAGCAGGAACACCGGGGAGCTGTTTTTT.

This chain's CDR3 is CASSTQPAGEATGELFF. The CDR3 coding sequence is TGTGCCAGCAGCACACAGCCAGCGGGAGAAGCCACCGGGGAGCTGTTTTTT. The chain has TRBV21-1 and TRBJ2-2; the table's D call TRBD2 went unverified against the DNA. TRBV21-1 is tagged as a pseudogene. The CDR3 is 17 residues long.

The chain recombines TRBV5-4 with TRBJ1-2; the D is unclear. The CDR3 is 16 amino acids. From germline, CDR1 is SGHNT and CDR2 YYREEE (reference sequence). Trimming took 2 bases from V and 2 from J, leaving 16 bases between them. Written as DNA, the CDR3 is TGTGCCAGCAGCTTTGGACTGCGGACGGGAAACTATGGCTACACCTTC. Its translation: CASSFGLRTGNYGYTF.

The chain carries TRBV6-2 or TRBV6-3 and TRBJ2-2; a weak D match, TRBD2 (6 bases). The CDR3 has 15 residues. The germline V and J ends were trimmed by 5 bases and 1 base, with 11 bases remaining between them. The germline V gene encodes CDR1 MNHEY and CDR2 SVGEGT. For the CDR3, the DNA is TGTGCCAGCAGTCCGGGACTTTTGAACACCGGGGAGCTGTTTTTT. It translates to CASSPGLLNTGELFF.

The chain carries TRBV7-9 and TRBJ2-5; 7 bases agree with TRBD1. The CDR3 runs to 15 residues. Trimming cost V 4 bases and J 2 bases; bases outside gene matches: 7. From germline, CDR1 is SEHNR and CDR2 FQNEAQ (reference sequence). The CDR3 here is CASSSGQAQQETQYF. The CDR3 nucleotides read TGTGCCAGCAGCTCAGGACAGGCCCAACAAGAGACCCAGTACTTC.

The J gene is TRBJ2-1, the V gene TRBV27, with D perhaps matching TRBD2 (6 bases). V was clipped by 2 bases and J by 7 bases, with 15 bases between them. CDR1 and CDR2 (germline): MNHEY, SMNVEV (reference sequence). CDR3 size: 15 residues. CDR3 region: CASSLRRGGGNEQFF. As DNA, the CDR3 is TGTGCCAGCAGTTTACGGCGGGGCGGCGGGAATGAGCAGTTCTTC.

CDR3 amino acids: CASRPGTNTGELFF. The CDR3 region has the DNA TGTGCCAGCAGACCCGGGACAAACACCGGGGAGCTGTTTTTT. This sequence joins TRBV28 and TRBJ2-2; D perhaps matches TRBD1 (6 bases). CDR3 size: 14 residues. Trimming took 6 bases from V and 2 from J, leaving 10 bases between them. Germline lookup yields CDR1 MDHEN and CDR2 SYDVKM.

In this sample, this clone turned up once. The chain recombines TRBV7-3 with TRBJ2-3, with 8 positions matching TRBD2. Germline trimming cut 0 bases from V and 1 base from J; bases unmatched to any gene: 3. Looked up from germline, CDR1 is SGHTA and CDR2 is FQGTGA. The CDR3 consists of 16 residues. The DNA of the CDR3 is TGTGCCAGCAGCTTAACGCCAGCGGGAGGCACAGATACGCAGTATTTT. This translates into CASSLTPAGGTDTQYF. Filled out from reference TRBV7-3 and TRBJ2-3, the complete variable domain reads GAGVSQTPSNKVTEKGKYVELRCDPISGHTALYWYRQSLGQGPEFLIYFQGTGAADDSGLPNDRFFAVRPEGSVSTLKIQRTERGDSAVYLCASSLTPAGGTDTQYFGPGTRLTVL.

The CDR3 DNA follows: TGTGCCAGCAGCTTAGGGGAGCCCCGAGGGACTGAAGCTTTCTTT. Amino acids: CASSLGEPRGTEAFF. This chain joins TRBV7-9 and TRBJ1-1; D remains unclear. V lost 1 base to trimming and J lost 5 bases, with 14 bases between them. This CDR3 has 15 residues. CDR1 is SEHNR and CDR2 is FQNEAQ in the germline V gene (reference sequence).

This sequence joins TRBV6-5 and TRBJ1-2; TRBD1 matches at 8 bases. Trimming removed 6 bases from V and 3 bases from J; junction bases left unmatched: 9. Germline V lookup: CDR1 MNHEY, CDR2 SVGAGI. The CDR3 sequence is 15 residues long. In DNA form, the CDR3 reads TGTGCCAGCAGCGCAACCGACAGGGGTGACTATGGCTACACCTTC. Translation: CASSATDRGDYGYTF.

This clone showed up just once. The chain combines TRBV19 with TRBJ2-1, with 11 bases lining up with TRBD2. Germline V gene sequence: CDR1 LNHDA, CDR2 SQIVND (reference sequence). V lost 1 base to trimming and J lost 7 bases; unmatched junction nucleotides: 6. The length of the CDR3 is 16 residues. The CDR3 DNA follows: TGTGCCAGTAGTATAGGGGGGACTAGCGGTCCGAATGAGCAGTTCTTC. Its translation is CASSIGGTSGPNEQFF.

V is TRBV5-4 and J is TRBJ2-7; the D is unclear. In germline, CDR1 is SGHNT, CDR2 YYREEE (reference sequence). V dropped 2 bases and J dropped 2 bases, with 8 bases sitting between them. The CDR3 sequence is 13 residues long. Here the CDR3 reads CASSFDWAYEQYF. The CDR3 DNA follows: TGTGCCAGCAGCTTTGACTGGGCCTACGAGCAGTACTTC.

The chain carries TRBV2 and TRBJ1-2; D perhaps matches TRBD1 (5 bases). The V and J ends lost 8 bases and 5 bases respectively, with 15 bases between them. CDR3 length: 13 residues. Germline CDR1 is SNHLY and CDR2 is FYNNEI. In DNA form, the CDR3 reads TGTGCCAGCGACGGGAACGGGGGATATGGCTACACCTTC. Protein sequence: CASDGNGGYGYTF.

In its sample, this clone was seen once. For the CDR3, the DNA is TGTGCCAGCTCCCGTAGCGGGAGTTCCTACAATGAGCAGTTCTTC. Translating it yields CASSRSGSSYNEQFF. V is TRBV18 and J is TRBJ2-1; 9 bases are a match to TRBD2. The V gene's germline CDR1 is KGHSH and CDR2 LQKENI. Trimming removed 6 bases from V and 1 base from J; junction bases left unmatched: 4. The CDR3 totals 15 residues.

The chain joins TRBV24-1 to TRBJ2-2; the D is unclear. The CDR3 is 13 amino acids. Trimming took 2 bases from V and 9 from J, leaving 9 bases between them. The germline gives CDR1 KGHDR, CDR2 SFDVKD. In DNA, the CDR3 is TGTGCCACCAGTGATTACCTACCCAGGGAGCTGTTTTTT. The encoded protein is CATSDYLPRELFF.

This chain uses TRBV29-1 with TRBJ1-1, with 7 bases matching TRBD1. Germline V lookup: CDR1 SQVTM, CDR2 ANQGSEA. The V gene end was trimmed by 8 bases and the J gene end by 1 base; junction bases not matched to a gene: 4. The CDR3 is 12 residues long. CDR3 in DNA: TGCAGCACGGGGACAGCGAACACTGAAGCTTTCTTT. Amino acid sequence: CSTGTANTEAFF. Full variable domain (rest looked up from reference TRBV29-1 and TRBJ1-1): SAVISQKPSRDICQRGTSLTIQCQVDSQVTMMFWYRQQPGQSLTLIATANQGSEATYESGFVIDKFPISRPNLTFSTLTVSNMSPEDSSIYLCSTGTANTEAFFGQGTRLTVV.

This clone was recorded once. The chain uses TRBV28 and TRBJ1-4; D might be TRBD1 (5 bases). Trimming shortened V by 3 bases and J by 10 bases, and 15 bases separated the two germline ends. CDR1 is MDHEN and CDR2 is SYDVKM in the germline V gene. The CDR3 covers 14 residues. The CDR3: CASSFFSGQGKLFF. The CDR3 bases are TGTGCCAGCAGTTTTTTTTCAGGACAAGGAAAACTGTTTTTT. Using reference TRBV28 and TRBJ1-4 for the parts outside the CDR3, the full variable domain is DVKVTQSSRYLVKRTGEKVFLECVQDMDHENMFWYRQDPGLGLRLIYFSYDVKMKEKGDIPEGYSVSREKKERFSLILESASTNQTSMYLCASSFFSGQGKLFFGSGTQLSVL.

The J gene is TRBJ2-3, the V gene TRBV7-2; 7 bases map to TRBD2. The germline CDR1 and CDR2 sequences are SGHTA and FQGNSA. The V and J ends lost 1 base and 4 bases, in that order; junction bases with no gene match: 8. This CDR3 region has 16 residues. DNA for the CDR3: TGTGCCAGCAGCTTAGTAAGCGCGGGAGTCTCAGATACGCAGTATTTT. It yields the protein CASSLVSAGVSDTQYF.

The CDR3 loop is CASSNTAGVVREKLFF. CDR3 nucleotide sequence: TGTGCCAGCAGCAACACCGCGGGGGTAGTGCGTGAAAAACTGTTTTTT. J is TRBJ1-4 and V is TRBV27, with D perhaps TRBD1 (5 bases). Germline lookup yields CDR1 MNHEY and CDR2 SMNVEV (reference sequence). The CDR3 spans 16 residues. The V end was cut by 6 bases, the J end by 7 bases, with 21 bases between.

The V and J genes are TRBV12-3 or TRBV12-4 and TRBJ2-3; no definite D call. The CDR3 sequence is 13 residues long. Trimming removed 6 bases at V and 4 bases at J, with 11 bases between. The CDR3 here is CASSLSHPDTQYF. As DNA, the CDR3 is TGTGCCAGCAGCCTAAGTCACCCAGATACGCAGTATTTT.

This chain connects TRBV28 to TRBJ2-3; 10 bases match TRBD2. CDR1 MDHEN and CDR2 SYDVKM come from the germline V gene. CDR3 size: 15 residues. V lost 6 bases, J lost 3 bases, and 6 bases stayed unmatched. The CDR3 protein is CASRRTSGGTDTQYF. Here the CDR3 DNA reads TGTGCCAGCAGGCGGACTAGCGGAGGGACAGATACGCAGTATTTT.

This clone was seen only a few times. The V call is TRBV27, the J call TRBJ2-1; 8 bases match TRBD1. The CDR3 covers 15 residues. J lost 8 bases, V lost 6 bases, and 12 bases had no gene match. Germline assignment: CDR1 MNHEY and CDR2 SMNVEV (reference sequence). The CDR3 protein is CASSRALTGVDEQFF. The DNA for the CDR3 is TGTGCCAGCAGCCGAGCATTGACAGGGGTTGATGAGCAGTTCTTC.